This is a list of T cell receptor beta chains from one sample in a study of blood T cells in healthy people across ages. TCRdb reanalysed the 5' RACE reads using MiXCR and keeps one entry per CDR3 protein. The sample yields more than 500,000 distinct CDR3 sequences, about 27% seen once. The same data also went into a second study, on T cells of mothers and their children.

The sample consisted of blood. These receptors were taken from a boy younger than 10 in good health. The CDR3 runs from the conserved cysteine through the conserved F or W.

j_gene: TRBJ1-2
v_gene: TRBV10-2
CDR3aa: CASSDRDLGYGYTF

j_gene: TRBJ2-1
v_gene: TRBV20-1
CDR3aa: CSAKVGFLMEGARTSEQFF

j_gene: TRBJ2-1
v_gene: TRBV29-1
CDR3aa: CSERNNPGLNNEQFF

j_gene: TRBJ2-5
v_gene: TRBV7-9
CDR3aa: CASSSSGQKETQYF

j_gene: TRBJ2-3
v_gene: TRBV27
CDR3aa: CASSFPWSDTQYF

j_gene: TRBJ1-3
v_gene: TRBV7-9
CDR3aa: CASSTGQGRGNTIYF

j_gene: TRBJ2-6
v_gene: TRBV20-1
CDR3aa: CSARASWASGFSGANVLTF

j_gene: TRBJ1-2
v_gene: TRBV2
CDR3aa: CASSSTWGGYTF

j_gene: TRBJ1-1
v_gene: TRBV18
CDR3aa: CASSREGRGIEAFF

j_gene: TRBJ1-1
v_gene: TRBV10-3
CDR3aa: CATSGKPGTTGTEAFF

j_gene: TRBJ1-6
v_gene: TRBV5-1
CDR3aa: CASRQGGNSPLHF

j_gene: TRBJ2-2
v_gene: TRBV29-1
CDR3aa: CSVLSWGAGELFF

j_gene: TRBJ2-5
v_gene: TRBV7-8
CDR3aa: CASSLVHLPQETQYF

j_gene: TRBJ2-3
v_gene: TRBV6-6
CDR3aa: CASNSGTPRQYF

j_gene: NA
v_gene: TRBV11-2
CDR3aa: CASSLDRGLHSNEQFF

j_gene: TRBJ2-7
v_gene: TRBV7-9
CDR3aa: CASSLPGKYEQYF

j_gene: TRBJ1-5
v_gene: TRBV4-1
CDR3aa: CASSQDQGNLNQPQHF

j_gene: TRBJ2-5
v_gene: TRBV5-1
CDR3aa: CASSLGAGEETQYF

j_gene: TRBJ2-1
v_gene: TRBV6-2/TRBV6-3
CDR3aa: CASRSFSNNEQFF

j_gene: TRBJ1-4
v_gene: TRBV2
CDR3aa: CASTGNEKLFF